These 30 T cell receptor beta chains came from one sample sequenced in a study of CD8 T cells in Susac syndrome. For TEMRA sorting, memory subsets were defined by staining for CD27 and CD45RA. Reverse transcription of roughly 0.45 to 1 ug RNA used random hexamers. TCRdb independently ran MiXCR on the immunoSEQ multiplex PCR reads; one entry per CDR3 protein. The sample holds some 1,300 distinct CDR3 sequences, roughly 69% seen once. Specimen: CD8+ TEMRA cells from PBMCs. Subset indicated: FACS-sorted terminally differentiated effector memory CD8+ T cells re-expressing CD45RA (CD8+ TEMRA). The receptors originated from a human donor with Susac syndrome.

J is TRBJ1-5 and V is TRBV9; D not resolved. Between the trimmed V and J ends, which lost 0 bases and 0 bases, there was a span of 4 bases. CDR1 SGDLS and CDR2 YYNGEE come from the germline V gene. The CDR3 runs 14 residues. CDR3: CASSVADSNQPQHF. CDR3 coding DNA: TGTGCCAGCAGCGTAGCCGATAGCAATCAGCCCCAGCATTTT.

This clonotype showed up just a few times. V is TRBV3-1 and J is TRBJ2-3, with 12 bases matching TRBD2. J lost 7 bases, V lost 3 bases, and 8 bases had no gene match. The V gene's germline CDR1 is LGHDT and CDR2 YNNKEL (reference sequence). The CDR3 runs 16 residues. CDR3 DNA sequence: TGTGCCAGCAGCCACCCTCTAGCGGGGGGGCGAAATACGCAGTATTTT. Its protein is CASSHPLAGGRNTQYF.

This clonotype was counted between two and nine times. The chain's CDR3 is CASSQGGLAGGSYEQYF. CDR3 sequence (DNA): TGTGCCAGCAGCCAAGGGGGCCTAGCGGGGGGATCCTACGAGCAGTACTTC. J is TRBJ2-7 and V is TRBV14; 11 positions agree with TRBD2. The V segment lost 1 base and the J segment 1 base; nucleotides outside the gene matches: 6. The CDR3 sequence is 17 residues long. CDR1 is SGHDN and CDR2 is FVKESK in the germline V gene.

The rearrangement joins TRBV27 to TRBJ1-4; no clear D. Germline V gene lookup returns CDR1 MNHEY and CDR2 SMNVEV (reference sequence). Trimming cost V 10 bases and J 3 bases, with 18 bases left between them. The CDR3 is made up of 15 amino acids. The CDR3 coding sequence is TGTGCCACCCGGGAGGGATGGAACTCTAATGAAAAACTGTTTTTT. This gives the protein CATREGWNSNEKLFF.

This clonotype was seen a few times. V and J are TRBV25-1 and TRBJ1-1; 7 bases fit TRBD1. The V segment lost 1 base and the J segment 5 bases; nucleotides outside the gene matches: 4. This CDR3 spans 14 amino acids. Germline CDR1 is MGHDK and CDR2 is SYGVNS. This chain's CDR3 is CASSEFGQVTEAFF. CDR3 bases: TGTGCCAGCAGTGAATTCGGACAGGTGACTGAAGCTTTCTTT. The variable domain in full, completed from reference TRBV25-1 and TRBJ1-1, reads EADIYQTPRYLVIGTGKKITLECSQTMGHDKMYWYQQDPGMELHLIHYSYGVNSTEKGDLSSESTVSRIRTEHFPLTLESARPSHTSQYLCASSEFGQVTEAFFGQGTRLTVV.

The chain is built from TRBV28 and TRBJ1-5, with 8 bases aligning to TRBD1. CDR3 length equals 15 residues. Germline values: CDR1 MDHEN, CDR2 SYDVKM. CDR3 region: CSISLVQGANQPQHF. DNA for the CDR3: TGTTCCATCAGTTTAGTTCAGGGGGCCAATCAGCCCCAGCATTTT.

The rearrangement links TRBV4-3 to TRBJ1-1, with a weak D call TRBD1 (5 bases). This CDR3 region has 13 residues. The germline V gene encodes CDR1 LGHNA and CDR2 YSLEER. Trimming shortened V by 0 bases and J by 8 bases, and 10 bases separated the two germline ends. CDR3 coding DNA: TGCGCCAGCAGCCAAGATGGGGGGTTCGAAGCTTTCTTT. Protein sequence: CASSQDGGFEAFF.

For this clonotype: At one end, the junction sequence differs from germline, possibly due to a read error. This chain connects TRBV4-3 to TRBJ1-5; D not certain. The CDR3 extends over 15 amino acids. Germline-derived CDR1 and CDR2 are LGHNA and YSLEER. The CDR3, as DNA: TGCTCCAGCAGCCAAGATGAACACGACAATCAGCCCCAGCATTTT. Translation: CSSSQDEHDNQPQHF.

Comments on this clonotype: The junction and the germline gene differ at one end; a read error may be behind it. The chain is built from TRBV13 and TRBJ2-7; 8 positions agree with TRBD1. CDR3 length: 17 residues. The germline CDR1 and CDR2 sequences are PRHDT and FYEKMQ (reference sequence). CDR3 loop: CASSLAGTGKISYELYF. Here the CDR3 DNA reads TGTGCCAGCAGCTTAGCCGGGACAGGAAAAATTTCCTACGAGCTGTACTTC.

V usage is TRBV24-1 and J usage is TRBJ2-5; no reliable D call. CDR1 KGHDR and CDR2 SFDVKD come from the germline V gene. The CDR3 length is 13 residues. Between the trimmed V and J ends, which lost 1 base and 1 base, there was a span of 3 bases. This CDR3 is CATSDFRQETQYF. CDR3 DNA: TGTGCCACCAGTGATTTCCGCCAAGAGACCCAGTACTTC.

The genes are TRBV5-6 and TRBJ1-1; D might be TRBD1 (5 bases). The V gene lost 0 bases and the J gene lost 6 bases, with 12 bases spanning the gap. The CDR3 is 14 amino acids. Germline assignment: CDR1 SGHDT and CDR2 YYEEEE. The CDR3 coding sequence is TGTGCCAGCAGCTTGGCCATAGGGGATCCTGAAGCTTTCTTT. Residues: CASSLAIGDPEAFF.

Concerning this clonotype: At one end the junction does not follow the germline gene, possibly because of a read error. The rearrangement links TRBV9 to TRBJ2-2; D might be TRBD1 or TRBD2, each matching 5 bases. CDR3 length: 17 residues. Germline V gives CDR1 SGDLS, CDR2 YYNGEE. Written as DNA, the CDR3 is TGTGCCAGCTGCGTAGCTAGGGACCGTGGTAACACCGGGGAGCTGTTTTTT. It is translated as CASCVARDRGNTGELFF.

This chain uses TRBV29-1 with TRBJ2-7, with D perhaps matching TRBD2 (6 bases). The CDR3 extends over 14 amino acids. The germline V and J ends were trimmed by 8 bases and 0 bases, with 17 bases remaining between them. Per germline, CDR1 SQVTM and CDR2 ANQGSEA. Here the CDR3 reads CSFVGSGFSYEQYF. For the CDR3, the DNA is TGCAGCTTTGTCGGGAGTGGGTTCTCCTACGAGCAGTACTTC.

CDR3 loop: CASSYVNAYGYTF. The CDR3 coding sequence is TGTGCCAGCAGTTACGTAAACGCCTATGGCTACACCTTC. J is TRBJ1-2 and V is TRBV6-2 or TRBV6-3; unclear D gene. CDR3 length: 13 amino acids. Deletions cut 2 bases from V and 4 bases from J, with 8 bases between. Germline CDR1 reads MNHEY; CDR2 reads SVGEGT.

The chain carries TRBV6-2 or TRBV6-3 and TRBJ1-2; D perhaps matches TRBD1 (6 bases). CDR1 MNHEY and CDR2 SVGEGT come from the germline V gene. The V end lost 0 bases, the J end lost 2 bases, and 10 bases lay between the germline ends. The CDR3 covers 15 residues. The CDR3 here is CASSYSTGGNYGYTF. CDR3 nucleotides: TGTGCCAGCAGTTACTCGACAGGAGGGAACTATGGCTACACCTTC.

The V gene is TRBV20-1, the J gene TRBJ1-1; 12 bases line up with TRBD1. Trimming cost V 5 bases and J 1 base; bases outside gene matches: 17. Germline CDR1 DFQATT, CDR2 SNEGSKA (reference sequence). This CDR3 is 19 amino acids long. CDR3 nucleotides: TGCAGTGCTTTGGGGGACAGGGGGCTTCCGCGACTTAAGAACACTGAAGCTTTCTTT. This gives the protein CSALGDRGLPRLKNTEAFF.

This chain's CDR3 is CAITGGGQTYEQYF. In nucleotides, the CDR3 is TGTGCCATCACCGGTGGGGGACAGACTTACGAGCAGTACTTC. The V and J genes are TRBV10-3 and TRBJ2-7; 7 bases fit TRBD1. The germline V gene has CDR1 ENHRY and CDR2 SYGVKD. The CDR3 runs to 14 residues. V lost 7 bases and J lost 4; bases outside the gene matches: 10.

This chain joins TRBV4-2 and TRBJ1-3; D perhaps matches TRBD1 (5 bases). Germline V gene sequence: CDR1 LGHNA, CDR2 YNFKEQ. This CDR3 contains 17 residues. V lost 0 bases and J lost 10, with 22 bases in between. CDR3 bases: TGTGCCAGCAGCCAAGATTGGCGCGGGGACCTACCTCGGACCATATATTTT. It specifies CASSQDWRGDLPRTIYF.

The V call is TRBV29-1, the J call TRBJ2-7; 9 positions agree with TRBD1. Trimming at V came to 4 bases and at J to 6 bases, leaving 10 bases not matched to a gene. The CDR3 has 14 residues. CDR1 is SQVTM and CDR2 is ANQGSEA in the germline V gene. This CDR3 is CSVVGTGFSFEQYF. CDR3 DNA sequence: TGCAGCGTTGTCGGGACAGGGTTCTCGTTCGAGCAGTACTTC.

The genes are TRBV9 and TRBJ2-2; TRBD1 agrees at 10 bases. The length of the CDR3 is 17 residues. Germline V gives CDR1 SGDLS, CDR2 YYNGEE. V lost 10 bases, J lost 1 base, and 13 bases stayed unmatched. The CDR3, as DNA: TGTGCCTGCTGCGTTTCTCGGGACAGGGGGAACACCGGGGAGCTGTTTTTT. This sequence encodes CACCVSRDRGNTGELFF.

The CDR3 here is CASSRSGNSYEQYF. The DNA of the CDR3 is TGCGCCAGCTCACGATCAGGTAACTCCTACGAGCAGTACTTC. This chain uses TRBV4-3 with TRBJ2-7; the D is unclear. The CDR3 covers 14 residues. Germline V lookup: CDR1 LGHNA, CDR2 YSLEER. The V and J ends lost 8 bases and 0 bases respectively, with 14 bases between them.

This clonotype was seen a handful of times. The rearrangement joins TRBV4-2 to TRBJ1-2, with no clear D. The V and J ends lost 0 bases and 8 bases respectively, with 16 bases between them. Germline values: CDR1 LGHNA, CDR2 YNFKEQ. CDR3 length: 15 residues. The CDR3 protein is CASSQDTPSTGGYTF. The CDR3, as DNA: TGTGCCAGCAGCCAAGATACCCCCTCGACGGGGGGCTACACCTTC.

The rearrangement links TRBV5-8 to TRBJ2-4, with D perhaps being TRBD1 or TRBD2 (6 bases each). Near its end, the DNA agrees better with TRBJ2-1, so the J call may be wrong. This CDR3 has 16 amino acids. Germline assignment: CDR1 SGHTS and CDR2 YDEGEE. This CDR3 reads CASSPRGGRSEIIQFF. CDR3 coding DNA: TGTGCCAGCAGCCCCCGTGGGGGGCGGTCGGAAATCATTCAGTTCTTC.

J is TRBJ2-7 and V is TRBV14; 8 positions match TRBD2. Germline V gene data show CDR1 as SGHDN and CDR2 as FVKESK. CDR3 length: 17 amino acids. J gave up 1 base and V 4 bases, and 12 bases lay outside the gene matches. The CDR3 region is CASSLGELAGGSYEQYF. CDR3 in DNA: TGTGCCAGCAGCCTAGGGGAACTTGCGGGGGGATCCTACGAGCAGTACTTC.

This chain connects TRBV5-6 to TRBJ1-6, with D possibly matching TRBD1 (5 bases). Trimming pared 3 bases from V and 6 bases from J, leaving 19 bases between. Germline V gene data show CDR1 as SGHDT and CDR2 as YYEEEE. The CDR3 has 17 amino acids. CDR3 protein: CASSSIGGFVSNSPLHF. In DNA form, the CDR3 reads TGTGCCAGCAGCTCAATTGGGGGATTTGTGAGTAATTCACCCCTCCACTTT.

Concerning this clonotype: Germline is not matched at one junction end, which may reflect a read error. The gene calls are TRBV27 and TRBJ2-1; a possible D gene is TRBD1 (5 bases). Germline assignment: CDR1 MNHEY and CDR2 SMNVEV (reference sequence). The CDR3 sequence is 14 residues long. CDR3 DNA sequence: TGTGCCTGCAGTCTATCAGGGAACTCGAATGAGCAGTTCTTC. It translates to CACSLSGNSNEQFF.

The J gene is TRBJ2-3, the V gene TRBV7-2, with D uncertain. This CDR3 comprises 12 residues. Germline CDR1 SGHTA, CDR2 FQGNSA. The V end lost 3 bases, the J end lost 0 bases, and 1 base lay between the germline ends. In DNA form, the CDR3 reads TGTGCCAGCAGCTTTAGCACAGATACGCAGTATTTT. It translates to CASSFSTDTQYF.

V and J are TRBV5-6 and TRBJ1-2; D is ambiguous. From germline, CDR1 is SGHDT and CDR2 YYEEEE. Between the trimmed V and J ends, which lost 1 base and 4 bases, there was a span of 14 bases. The CDR3 runs to 15 residues. The CDR3 reads CASSLNMGDTYGYTF. The DNA of the CDR3 is TGTGCCAGCAGCTTGAATATGGGAGACACCTATGGCTACACCTTC.

Comment on this clonotype: One junction end disagrees with the germline gene, perhaps due to a read error. The chain links TRBV9 to TRBJ2-2, with 11 positions matching TRBD1. This CDR3 contains 17 residues. Germline CDR1 and CDR2: SGDLS and YYNGEE. The CDR3 spells CASCVTRDRGKSGELFF. CDR3 coding DNA: TGTGCCAGCTGCGTTACTCGGGACAGGGGGAAGAGCGGGGAGCTGTTTTTT.

The chain has TRBV28 and TRBJ2-3, with 8 bases lining up with TRBD1. Trimming at V came to 6 bases and at J to 2 bases, leaving 4 bases not matched to a gene. CDR3 size: 14 residues. Germline V gives CDR1 MDHEN, CDR2 SYDVKM. This CDR3 reads CASSRTGNTDTQYF. CDR3 DNA: TGTGCCAGCAGCCGGACAGGGAACACAGATACGCAGTATTTT. The full variable domain, rest sourced from reference TRBV28 and TRBJ2-3, is DVKVTQSSRYLVKRTGEKVFLECVQDMDHENMFWYRQDPGLGLRLIYFSYDVKMKEKGDIPEGYSVSREKKERFSLILESASTNQTSMYLCASSRTGNTDTQYFGPGTRLTVL.